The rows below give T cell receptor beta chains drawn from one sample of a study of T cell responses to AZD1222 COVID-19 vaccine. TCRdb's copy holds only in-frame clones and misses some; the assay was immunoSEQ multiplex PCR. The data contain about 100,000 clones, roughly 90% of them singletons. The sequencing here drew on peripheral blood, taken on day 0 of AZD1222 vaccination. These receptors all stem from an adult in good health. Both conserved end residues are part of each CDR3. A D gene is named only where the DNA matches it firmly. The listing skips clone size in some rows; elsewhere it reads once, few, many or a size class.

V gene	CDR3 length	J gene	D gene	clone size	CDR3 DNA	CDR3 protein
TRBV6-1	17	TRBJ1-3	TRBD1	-	TGTGCCAGCAGTGCCCGGGACAGAGGTCCGTCTGGAAACACCATATATTTT	CASSARDRGPSGNTIYF
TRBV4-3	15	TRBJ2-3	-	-	TGCGCCAGCAGCAGAGGACTGGGGCCCGGAGATACGCAGTATTTT	CASSRGLGPGDTQYF
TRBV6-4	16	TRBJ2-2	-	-	TGTGCCAGCAGTGCCCCAGACAGGCCCAGGGCCGGGGAGCTGTTTTTT	CASSAPDRPRAGELFF
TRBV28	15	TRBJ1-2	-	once	TGTGCCAGCAGTTTAGGAGGGGCCCATAACTATGGCTACACCTTC	CASSLGGAHNYGYTF
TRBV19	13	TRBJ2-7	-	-	TGTGCCAGTAGTTTCGACAGAGCCTACGAGCAGTACTTC	CASSFDRAYEQYF
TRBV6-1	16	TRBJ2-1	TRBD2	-	TGTGCCAGCAGTGAACGGCTAGCGGGAGTGGTAGATGAGCAGTTCTTC	CASSERLAGVVDEQFF
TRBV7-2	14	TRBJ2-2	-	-	TGTGCCAGCAGCTTAGTTGCTAGCACCGGGGAGCTGTTTTTT	CASSLVASTGELFF
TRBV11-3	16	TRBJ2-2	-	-	TGTGCCAGCAGCTTAGACTTTCCACGGGACACCGGGGAGCTGTTTTTT	CASSLDFPRDTGELFF
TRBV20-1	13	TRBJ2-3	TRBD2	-	TGCAGTGCTAGTCCGGGAGGAGGGAATACGCAGTATTTT	CSASPGGGNTQYF
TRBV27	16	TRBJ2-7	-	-	TGTGCCAGCAGTCCGACCCTTACAGGAACCTCCTACGAGCAGTACTTC	CASSPTLTGTSYEQYF
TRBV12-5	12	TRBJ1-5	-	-	TGTGCTAGTGCCTGGCCCAATCAGCCCCAGCATTTT	CASAWPNQPQHF
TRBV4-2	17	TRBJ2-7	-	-	TGTGCCAGCAGCCAAGATTTCCGGGGGGCCCCGTCTGGAGAGCAGTACTTC	CASSQDFRGAPSGEQYF
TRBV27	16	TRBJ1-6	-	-	TGTGCCAGCAGTTCTCAGGGCAGGTCGGGTAATTCACCCCTCCACTTT	CASSSQGRSGNSPLHF
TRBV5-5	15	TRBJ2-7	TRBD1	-	TGTGCCAGCAGCTTGAGCTTTGACAGGGTCTACGAGCAGTACTTC	CASSLSFDRVYEQYF
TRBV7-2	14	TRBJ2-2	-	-	TGTGCCAGCAGCTTAGGGAGGTACACCGGGGAGCTGTTTTTT	CASSLGRYTGELFF
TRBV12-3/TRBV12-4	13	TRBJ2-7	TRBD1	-	TGTGCCAGCAGTTTATTAGACAGGGGCGAGCAGTACTTC	CASSLLDRGEQYF
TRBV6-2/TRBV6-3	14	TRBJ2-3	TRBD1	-	TGTGCCAGCAGTTCCCAGGGGGCCCCAGATACGCAGTATTTT	CASSSQGAPDTQYF
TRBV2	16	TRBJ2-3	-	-	TGTGCCAGCAAGGGGAGATCATCCGAGGCCCCAGATACGCAGTATTTT	CASKGRSSEAPDTQYF
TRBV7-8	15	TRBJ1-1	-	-	TGTGCCAGCAGCCAGCGGGCCGGGGACGACACTGAAGCTTTCTTT	CASSQRAGDDTEAFF
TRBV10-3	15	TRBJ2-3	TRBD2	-	TGTGCCATCAGTGAGTCGCGCGGGAGAGGCGATACGCAGTATTTT	CAISESRGRGDTQYF
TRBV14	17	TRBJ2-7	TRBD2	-	TGTGCCAGCAGCCAAATAGGACTAGCGGGAGCATCCTACGAGCAGTACTTC	CASSQIGLAGASYEQYF
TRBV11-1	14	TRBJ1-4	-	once	TGTGCCAGCATTTTTGGGGTCTTGAATGAAAAACTGTTTTTT	CASIFGVLNEKLFF
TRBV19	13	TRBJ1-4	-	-	TGTGCCAGTATGGGGGCAGGTCGTGAAAAACTGTTTTTT	CASMGAGREKLFF
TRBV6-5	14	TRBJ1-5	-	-	TGTGCCAGCAGTCCTAAGGGCGAGAATCAGCCCCAGCATTTT	CASSPKGENQPQHF
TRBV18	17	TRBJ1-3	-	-	TGTGCCAGCTCACCACCGGGCAGGGCTCCTTCGGGAAACACCATATATTTT	CASSPPGRAPSGNTIYF
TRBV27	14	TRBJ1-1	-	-	TGTGCCAGCAGTTCCATTTATGGACACACTGAAGCTTTCTTT	CASSSIYGHTEAFF
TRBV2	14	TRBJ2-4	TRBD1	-	TGTGCCAGCAGAAGACAGGGTGAGAGTAACATTCAGTACTTC	CASRRQGESNIQYF
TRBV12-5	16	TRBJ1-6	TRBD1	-	TGTGCTAGCGCGGGACAGGGGAGTTCCGTTTTGTCACCCCTCCACTTT	CASAGQGSSVLSPLHF
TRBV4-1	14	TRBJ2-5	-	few	TGCGCCAGCAGCCAAGATCTTGGGGCGCAGACCCAGTACTTC	CASSQDLGAQTQYF
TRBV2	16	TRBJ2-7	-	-	TGTGCCAGCAGTGAAATGCCTCTCCCCGCATCCTACGAGCAGTACTTC	CASSEMPLPASYEQYF
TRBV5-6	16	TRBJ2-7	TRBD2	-	TGTGCCAGCAGCTTTGGTAGACTAGCGGCGAAATACGAGCAGTACTTC	CASSFGRLAAKYEQYF
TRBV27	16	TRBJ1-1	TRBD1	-	TGTGCCAGCAGTTCCCTTCTACAGGGGCTAGGAACTGAAGCTTTCTTT	CASSSLLQGLGTEAFF
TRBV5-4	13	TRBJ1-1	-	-	TGTGCCAGCAGCTTGACGGGAGACACTGAAGCTTTCTTT	CASSLTGDTEAFF
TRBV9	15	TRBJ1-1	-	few	TGTGCCAGCAGCGTAGCACACAGCGAGGACACTGAAGCTTTCTTT	CASSVAHSEDTEAFF
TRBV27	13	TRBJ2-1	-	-	TGTGCCAGCAGTTTTCGGGGGCGACCTGAGCAGTTCTTC	CASSFRGRPEQFF
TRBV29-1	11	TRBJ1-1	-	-	TGCAGCGTAGGCCGGCACACTGAAGCTTTCTTT	CSVGRHTEAFF
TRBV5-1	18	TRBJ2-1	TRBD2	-	TGCGCCAGCAGCTTGAGTGGCACTAGCGGGAGCTCCTACAATGAGCAGTTCTTC	CASSLSGTSGSSYNEQFF
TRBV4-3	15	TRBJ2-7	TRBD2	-	TGCGCCAGCAGCCAAGACCAGGGACTAGCCTACGAGCAGTACTTC	CASSQDQGLAYEQYF
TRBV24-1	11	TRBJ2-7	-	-	TGTGCCACCAGTGACAGGTACGAGCAGTACTTC	CATSDRYEQYF
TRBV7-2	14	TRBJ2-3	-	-	TGTGCCAGCAGCTTAAGGCTTGGCACAGATACGCAGTATTTT	CASSLRLGTDTQYF